The present entry profiles one T cell receptor (beta chain) with its context. Its specificity is unknown. Repertoires were generated with immunoSEQ multiplex PCR, while TCRdb's copy carries only in-frame clones and drops some. The sample records about 130,000 clones, 81% being singletons. This entry comes from a study of radiation and T cells in renal cell carcinoma. Overall study findings and caveats: Top tumor clonotypes rose in blood 2 weeks post-radiation, then contracted.

The V end was cut by 2 bases, the J end by 9 bases, with 14 bases between. This CDR3 spans 13 amino acids. Germline V gene data show CDR1 as GTSNPN and CDR2 as SVGIG (reference sequence). Described time point: blood 2 weeks post-SBRT. Treatment noted: 15 Gy SBRT to primary tumor, nephrectomy 4 weeks later. V usage is TRBV30 and J usage is TRBJ1-5; D uncertain. The clonotype was recovered from a man aged 50 to 60 with renal cell carcinoma. This specimen was blood, taken from a patient whose treatment included radiotherapy and nephrectomy. CDR3 DNA sequence: TGTGCCTGGAGTTTCACCCGGCCGGGGCCCCAGCATTTT. Its protein is CAWSFTRPGPQHF.